These 14 T cell receptor beta chains share one sample of origin, sequenced in a study of blood T cells in healthy people across ages. PCR was performed a second time for about 7 to 11 cycles using a sample-barcoded 5' primer and a J-beta primer mix. TCRdb called the 5' RACE reads again in MiXCR, with one record for every CDR3 protein. The repertoire holds about 1.5 million distinct CDR3 sequences, with 35% to 45% as singletons. Sequencing used blood. The receptor set was obtained from a woman aged 18-29 years in good health.

This sequence joins TRBV7-9 and TRBJ1-1, with a weak D call TRBD1 (6 bases). The CDR3 consists of 14 residues. The V end lost 7 bases, the J end lost 3 bases, and 15 bases lay between the germline ends. Germline V gene sequence: CDR1 SEHNR, CDR2 FQNEAQ (reference sequence). DNA of the CDR3: TGTGCCAGCACCATAGCGGGGGGCGACACTGAAGCTTTCTTT. It yields the protein CASTIAGGDTEAFF.

CDR3 sequence: CASSFRTSDNEQFF. For the CDR3, the DNA is TGTGCCAGCAGTTTCAGGACTAGCGACAATGAGCAGTTCTTC. The rearrangement joins TRBV12-3 or TRBV12-4 to TRBJ2-1; TRBD2 matches 9 bases. The ends lost 3 bases at V and 5 bases at J; junction bases unmatched: 2. The CDR3 runs 14 residues.

The V gene is TRBV7-9, the J gene TRBJ2-7; D gene uncertain. Germline values: CDR1 SEHNR, CDR2 FQNEAQ (reference sequence). CDR3 length: 13 amino acids. V lost 1 base and J 3 bases, leaving 7 bases between the germline ends. CDR3 in DNA: TGTGCCAGCAGCTTAGACCCATTCTACGAGCAGTACTTC. Its protein is CASSLDPFYEQYF.

This chain joins TRBV7-2 and TRBJ2-5; no clear D. The CDR3 covers 14 residues. The V and J ends lost 4 bases and 2 bases respectively, with 11 bases between them. Germline assignment: CDR1 SGHTA and CDR2 FQGNSA. The CDR3 nucleotides are TGTGCCAGCAGCTCCGGACCAGCTCAAGAGACCCAGTACTTC. Translation: CASSSGPAQETQYF.

The J gene is TRBJ1-2, the V gene TRBV7-2; 9 nucleotides match TRBD1. CDR1 is SGHTA and CDR2 is FQGNSA in the germline V gene. CDR3 size: 16 residues. V lost 5 bases and J lost 1; bases outside the gene matches: 8. CDR3 sequence (DNA): TGTGCCAGCAGCCGCGGGGGGACAGGGCTTAACTATGGCTACACCTTC. This sequence encodes CASSRGGTGLNYGYTF.

This sequence joins TRBV15 and TRBJ2-5, with 9 bases matching TRBD2. Germline V CDR1 and CDR2: LNHNV, YYDKDF (reference sequence). Trimming at V came to 0 bases and at J to 11 bases, leaving 19 bases not matched to a gene. The CDR3 runs to 18 residues. The CDR3 DNA reads as TGTGCCACCAGCAGAGATAAGGGAGCGGGAGGTTTCTACAATGAGCAGTACTTC. This translates into CATSRDKGAGGFYNEQYF.

The V and J genes are TRBV30 and TRBJ2-1; D is unresolved. TRBJ2-7 matches the DNA end more closely, so the J call is doubtful. This CDR3 has 11 amino acids. Germline V gene sequence: CDR1 GTSNPN, CDR2 SVGIG (reference sequence). CDR3 residues: CAWGLYNEQYF. CDR3 sequence (DNA): TGTGCCTGGGGCCTCTACAATGAGCAGTACTTC.

The J gene is TRBJ1-2, the V gene TRBV20-1; maybe TRBD1 (5 bases). Germline V lookup: CDR1 DFQATT, CDR2 SNEGSKA (reference sequence). V lost 3 bases, J lost 5 bases, and 19 bases lay in between. This CDR3 is built from 15 residues. CDR3 region: CSASGGDPLIYGYTF. The CDR3 bases are TGCAGTGCTAGCGGAGGGGATCCCCTTATATATGGCTACACCTTC.

This sequence joins TRBV7-3 and TRBJ2-5; 7 positions agree with TRBD1. Germline CDR1 reads SGHTA; CDR2 reads FQGTGA. Trimming removed 1 base from V and 11 bases from J; junction bases left unmatched: 13. This CDR3 has 15 residues. The CDR3 protein is CASSLKQGVFNEQYF. Written as DNA, the CDR3 is TGTGCCAGCAGCTTAAAGCAGGGGGTATTTAATGAGCAGTACTTC.

The sample holds a few counts of this clonotype. The rearrangement joins TRBV13 to TRBJ2-1; D may match TRBD1 or TRBD2 (6 bases each). There are 16 residues in the CDR3. The germline V gene has CDR1 PRHDT and CDR2 FYEKMQ (reference sequence). V lost 0 bases and J 3 bases, leaving 12 bases between the germline ends. The CDR3 nucleotides are TGTGCCAGCAGCTTAGGGAGGGGGGCCCTCTACAATGAGCAGTTCTTC. Amino acids: CASSLGRGALYNEQFF.

J is TRBJ1-1 and V is TRBV5-1; 12 bases align to TRBD1. Germline loops: CDR1 SGHRS, CDR2 YFSETQ. The trim removed 0 bases at V and 3 bases at J, leaving 3 bases unmatched. The CDR3 has 16 amino acids. The CDR3 reads CASSLAGTGGDTEAFF. The CDR3 bases are TGCGCCAGCAGCTTGGCTGGGACAGGGGGCGACACTGAAGCTTTCTTT. Supplemented by reference TRBV5-1 and TRBJ1-1, the full variable domain reads KAGVTQTPRYLIKTRGQQVTLSCSPISGHRSVSWYQQTPGQGLQFLFEYFSETQRNKGNFPGRFSGRQFSNSRSEMNVSTLELGDSALYLCASSLAGTGGDTEAFFGQGTRLTVV.

This chain uses TRBV29-1 with TRBJ2-3; 11 bases are a match to TRBD2. Germline assignment: CDR1 SQVTM and CDR2 ANQGSEA. Germline trimming cut 3 bases from V and 2 bases from J; bases unmatched to any gene: 7. This CDR3 contains 16 residues. In DNA, the CDR3 is TGCAGCGTTGATCGTCTAGCGGGGGGATCCACAGATACGCAGTATTTT. Translating it yields CSVDRLAGGSTDTQYF.

This clonotype turned up a few times. The chain recombines TRBV7-6 with TRBJ2-3; 12 nucleotides match TRBD2. The CDR3 spans 18 residues. Unmatched junction bases numbered 9, after V lost 2 bases and J lost 3 bases. Germline V gene sequence: CDR1 SGHVS, CDR2 FNYEAQ. CDR3: CASSLLAGGPGITDTQYF. Here the CDR3 DNA reads TGTGCCAGCAGCTTACTAGCGGGGGGGCCCGGGATAACAGATACGCAGTATTTT. Using reference TRBV7-6 and TRBJ2-3 for the parts outside the CDR3, the full variable domain is GAGVSQSPRYKVTKRGQDVALRCDPISGHVSLYWYRQALGQGPEFLTYFNYEAQQDKSGLPNDRFSAERPEGSISTLTIQRTEQRDSAMYRCASSLLAGGPGITDTQYFGPGTRLTVL.

The CDR3 is CASNRAGGTYEQYF. The DNA for the CDR3 is TGTGCCAGCAACCGAGCGGGAGGTACCTACGAGCAGTACTTC. The gene calls are TRBV6-2 or TRBV6-3 and TRBJ2-7; 9 positions agree with TRBD2. The germline V gene has CDR1 MNHEY and CDR2 SVGEGT. The CDR3 totals 14 residues. V lost 7 bases, J lost 2 bases, and 6 bases stayed unmatched.